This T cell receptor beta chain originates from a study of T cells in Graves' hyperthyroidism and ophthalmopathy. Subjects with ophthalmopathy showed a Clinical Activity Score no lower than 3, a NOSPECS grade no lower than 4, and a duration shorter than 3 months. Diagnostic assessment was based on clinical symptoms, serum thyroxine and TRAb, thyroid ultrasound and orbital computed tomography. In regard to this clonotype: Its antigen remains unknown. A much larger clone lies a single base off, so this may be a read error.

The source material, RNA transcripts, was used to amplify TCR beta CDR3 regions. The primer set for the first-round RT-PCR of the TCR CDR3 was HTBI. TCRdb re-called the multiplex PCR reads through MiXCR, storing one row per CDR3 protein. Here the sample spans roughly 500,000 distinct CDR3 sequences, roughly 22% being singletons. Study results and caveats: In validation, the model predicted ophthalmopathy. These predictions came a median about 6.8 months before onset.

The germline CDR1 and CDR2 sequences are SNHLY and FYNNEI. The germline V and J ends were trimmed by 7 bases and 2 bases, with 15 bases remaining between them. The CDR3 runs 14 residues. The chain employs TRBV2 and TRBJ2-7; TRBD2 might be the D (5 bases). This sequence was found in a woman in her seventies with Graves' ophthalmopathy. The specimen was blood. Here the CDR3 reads CASNRRGRAYEQYF. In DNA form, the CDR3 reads TGTGCCAGCAATAGACGGGGTCGCGCCTACGAGCAGTACTTC.